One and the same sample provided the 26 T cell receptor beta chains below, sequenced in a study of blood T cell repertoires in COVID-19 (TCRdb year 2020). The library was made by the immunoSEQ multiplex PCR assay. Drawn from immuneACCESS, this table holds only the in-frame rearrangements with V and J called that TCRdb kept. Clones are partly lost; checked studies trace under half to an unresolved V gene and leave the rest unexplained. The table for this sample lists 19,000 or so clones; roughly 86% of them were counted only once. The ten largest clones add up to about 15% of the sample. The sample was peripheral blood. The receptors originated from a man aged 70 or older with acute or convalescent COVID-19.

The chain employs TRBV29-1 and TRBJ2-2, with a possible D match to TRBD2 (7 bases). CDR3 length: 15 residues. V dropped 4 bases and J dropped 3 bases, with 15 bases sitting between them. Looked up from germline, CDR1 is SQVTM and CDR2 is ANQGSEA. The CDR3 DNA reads TGCAGCGTTGTAGGGGGGGACTCTCACACCGGGGAGCTGTTTTTT. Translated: CSVVGGDSHTGELFF.

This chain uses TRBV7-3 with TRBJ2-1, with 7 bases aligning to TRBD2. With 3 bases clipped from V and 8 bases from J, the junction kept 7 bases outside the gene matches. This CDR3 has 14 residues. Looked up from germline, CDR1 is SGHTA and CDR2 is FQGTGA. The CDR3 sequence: CASSFGLETDEQFF. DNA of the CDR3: TGTGCCAGCAGCTTCGGACTAGAGACCGATGAGCAGTTCTTC.

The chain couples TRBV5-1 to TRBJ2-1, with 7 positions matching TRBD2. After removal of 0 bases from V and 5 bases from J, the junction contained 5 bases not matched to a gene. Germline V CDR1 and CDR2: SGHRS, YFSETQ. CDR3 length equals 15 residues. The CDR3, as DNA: TGCGCCAGCAGCTTGGGCGGGAGTGTCAACAATGAGCAGTTCTTC. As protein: CASSLGGSVNNEQFF.

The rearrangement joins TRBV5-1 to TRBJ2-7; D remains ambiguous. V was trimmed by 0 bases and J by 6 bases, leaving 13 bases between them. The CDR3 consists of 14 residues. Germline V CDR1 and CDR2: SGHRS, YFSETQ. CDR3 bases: TGCGCCAGCAGCTTGGCTCTAGGCCCCCGCGAGCAGTACTTC. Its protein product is CASSLALGPREQYF.

The CDR3 region is CASSPQGAGNEKLFF. For the CDR3, the DNA is TGTGCCAGCAGTCCCCAGGGGGCTGGCAATGAAAAACTGTTTTTT. The V gene is TRBV7-2, the J gene TRBJ1-4; 8 nucleotides agree with TRBD1. The CDR3 has 15 amino acids. Trimming at V came to 6 bases and at J to 5 bases, leaving 8 bases not matched to a gene. Germline loops: CDR1 SGHTA, CDR2 FQGNSA.

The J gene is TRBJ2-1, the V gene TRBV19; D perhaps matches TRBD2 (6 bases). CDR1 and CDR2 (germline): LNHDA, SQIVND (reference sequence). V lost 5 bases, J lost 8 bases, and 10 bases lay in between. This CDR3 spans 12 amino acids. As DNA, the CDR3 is TGTGCCAGTAGTCTCAGGGAGGATGAGCAGTTCTTC. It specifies CASSLREDEQFF.

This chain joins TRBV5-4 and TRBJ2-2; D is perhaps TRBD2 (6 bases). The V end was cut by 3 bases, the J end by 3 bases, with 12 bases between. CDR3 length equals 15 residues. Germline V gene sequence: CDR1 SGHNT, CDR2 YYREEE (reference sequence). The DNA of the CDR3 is TGTGCCAGCAGCTCGGGAGTCGGGGACACCGGGGAGCTGTTTTTT. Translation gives CASSSGVGDTGELFF.

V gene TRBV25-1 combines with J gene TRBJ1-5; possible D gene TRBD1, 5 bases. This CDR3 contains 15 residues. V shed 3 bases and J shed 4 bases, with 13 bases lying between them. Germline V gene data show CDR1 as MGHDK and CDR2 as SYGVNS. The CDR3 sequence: CASSEPGQGNQPQHF. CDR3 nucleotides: TGTGCCAGCAGTGAGCCAGGGCAGGGTAATCAGCCCCAGCATTTT.

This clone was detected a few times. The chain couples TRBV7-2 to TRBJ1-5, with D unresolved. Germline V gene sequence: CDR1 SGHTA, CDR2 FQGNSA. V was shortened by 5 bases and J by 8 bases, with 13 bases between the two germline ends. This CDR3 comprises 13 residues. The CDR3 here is CASSQPPEEPQHF. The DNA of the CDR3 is TGTGCCAGCAGCCAACCACCCGAGGAGCCCCAGCATTTT.

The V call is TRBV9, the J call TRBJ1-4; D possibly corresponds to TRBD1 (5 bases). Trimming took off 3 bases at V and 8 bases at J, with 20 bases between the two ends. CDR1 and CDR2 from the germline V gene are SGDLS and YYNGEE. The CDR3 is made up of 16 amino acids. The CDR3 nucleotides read TGTGCCAGCAGCGAGGCGGCCGGGACTTTTGGGGAAAAACTGTTTTTT. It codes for CASSEAAGTFGEKLFF.

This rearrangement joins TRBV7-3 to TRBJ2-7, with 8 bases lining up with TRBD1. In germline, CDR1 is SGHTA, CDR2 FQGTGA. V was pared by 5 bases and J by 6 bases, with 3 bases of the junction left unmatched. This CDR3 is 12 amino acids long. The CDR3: CASSLDRGEQYF. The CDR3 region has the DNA TGTGCCAGCAGCCTCGACAGGGGCGAGCAGTACTTC.

This CDR3 reads CASSQEGTGDAGELFF. In DNA, the CDR3 is TGTGCCAGCAGCCAAGAAGGGACAGGGGATGCCGGGGAGCTGTTTTTT. V usage is TRBV4-2 and J usage is TRBJ2-2, with 10 bases identical to TRBD1. The CDR3 loop spans 16 amino acids. V shed 0 bases, J shed 6 bases, and the junction held 4 bases outside the gene matches. The germline V gene has CDR1 LGHNA and CDR2 YNFKEQ.

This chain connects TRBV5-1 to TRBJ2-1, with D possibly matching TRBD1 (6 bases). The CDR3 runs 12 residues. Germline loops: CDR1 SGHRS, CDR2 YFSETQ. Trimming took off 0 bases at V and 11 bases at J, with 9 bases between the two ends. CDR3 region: CASSLDREKQFF. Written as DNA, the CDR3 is TGCGCCAGCAGCTTGGACAGGGAGAAGCAGTTCTTC.

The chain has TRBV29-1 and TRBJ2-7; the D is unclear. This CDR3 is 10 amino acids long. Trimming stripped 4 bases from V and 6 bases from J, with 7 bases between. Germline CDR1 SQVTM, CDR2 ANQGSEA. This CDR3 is CSVVIFEQYF. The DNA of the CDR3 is TGCAGCGTTGTAATCTTCGAGCAGTACTTC.

CDR3 bases: TGTGCCAGCAGCTTATTAGGCAGGGGAGCTTACGAGCAGTACTTC. Encoded protein: CASSLLGRGAYEQYF. The chain has TRBV11-2 and TRBJ2-7, with TRBD1 as a possible D gene (6 bases). The CDR3 spans 15 residues. The germline V gene has CDR1 SGHAT and CDR2 FQNNGV. The V gene lost 2 bases and the J gene lost 4 bases, with 15 bases spanning the gap.

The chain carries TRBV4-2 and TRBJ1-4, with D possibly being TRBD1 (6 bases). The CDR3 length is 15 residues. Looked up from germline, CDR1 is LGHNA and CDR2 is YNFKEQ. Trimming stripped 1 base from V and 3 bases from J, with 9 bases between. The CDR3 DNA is TGTGCCAGCAGCCAAGTAGGGGGACCTAATGAAAAACTGTTTTTT. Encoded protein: CASSQVGGPNEKLFF.

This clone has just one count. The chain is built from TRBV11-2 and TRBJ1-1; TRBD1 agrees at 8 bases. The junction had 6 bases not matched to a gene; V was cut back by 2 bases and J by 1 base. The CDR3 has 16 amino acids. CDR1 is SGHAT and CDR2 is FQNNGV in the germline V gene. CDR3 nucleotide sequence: TGTGCCAGCAGCTTAAGGCAGGGGGCCGGGAACACTGAAGCTTTCTTT. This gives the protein CASSLRQGAGNTEAFF. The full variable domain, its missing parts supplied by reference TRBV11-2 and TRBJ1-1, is EAGVAQSPRYKIIEKRQSVAFWCNPISGHATLYWYQQILGQGPKLLIQFQNNGVVDDSQLPKDRFSAERLKGVDSTLKIQPAKLEDSAVYLCASSLRQGAGNTEAFFGQGTRLTVV.

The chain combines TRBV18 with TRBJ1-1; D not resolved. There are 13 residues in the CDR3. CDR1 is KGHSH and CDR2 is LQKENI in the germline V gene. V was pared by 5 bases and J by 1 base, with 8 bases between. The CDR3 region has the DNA TGTGCCAGCTCAAGCACAGAGAACACTGAAGCTTTCTTT. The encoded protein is CASSSTENTEAFF.

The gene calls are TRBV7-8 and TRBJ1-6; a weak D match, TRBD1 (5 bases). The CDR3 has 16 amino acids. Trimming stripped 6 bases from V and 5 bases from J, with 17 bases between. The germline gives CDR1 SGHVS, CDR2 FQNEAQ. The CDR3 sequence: CASRNQGIGNNSPLHF. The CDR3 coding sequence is TGTGCCAGCAGGAACCAGGGAATAGGAAATAATTCACCCCTCCACTTT. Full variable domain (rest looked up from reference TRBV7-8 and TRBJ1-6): GAGVSQSPRYKVAKRGQDVALRCDPISGHVSLFWYQQALGQGPEFLTYFQNEAQLDKSGLPSDRFFAERPEGSVSTLKIQRTQQEDSAVYLCASRNQGIGNNSPLHFGNGTRLTVT.

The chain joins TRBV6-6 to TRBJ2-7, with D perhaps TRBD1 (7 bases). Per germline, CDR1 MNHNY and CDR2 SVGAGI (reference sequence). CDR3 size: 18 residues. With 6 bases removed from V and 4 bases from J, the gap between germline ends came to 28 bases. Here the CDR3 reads CASRRQGGGAGGDYEQYF. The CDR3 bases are TGTGCCAGCAGGCGACAGGGAGGTGGAGCGGGTGGGGATTACGAGCAGTACTTC.

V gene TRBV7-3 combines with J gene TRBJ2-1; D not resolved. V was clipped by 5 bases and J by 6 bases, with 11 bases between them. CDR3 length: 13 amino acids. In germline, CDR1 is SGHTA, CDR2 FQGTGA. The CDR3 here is CASSLLGVNEQFF. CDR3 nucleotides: TGTGCCAGCAGCCTCCTCGGAGTCAATGAGCAGTTCTTC.

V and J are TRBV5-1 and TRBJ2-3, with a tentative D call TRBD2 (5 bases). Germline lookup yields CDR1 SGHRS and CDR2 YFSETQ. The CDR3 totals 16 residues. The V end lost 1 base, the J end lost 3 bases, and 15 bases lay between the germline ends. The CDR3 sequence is CASSLFGQSGTDTQYF. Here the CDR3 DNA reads TGCGCCAGCAGCTTGTTCGGGCAGAGCGGAACAGATACGCAGTATTTT.

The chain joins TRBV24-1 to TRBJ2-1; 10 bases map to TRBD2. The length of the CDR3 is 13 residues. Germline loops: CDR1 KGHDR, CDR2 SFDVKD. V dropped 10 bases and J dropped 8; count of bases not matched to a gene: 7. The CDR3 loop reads CATRASGSDEQFF. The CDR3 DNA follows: TGTGCCACGAGGGCTAGCGGGAGCGATGAGCAGTTCTTC.

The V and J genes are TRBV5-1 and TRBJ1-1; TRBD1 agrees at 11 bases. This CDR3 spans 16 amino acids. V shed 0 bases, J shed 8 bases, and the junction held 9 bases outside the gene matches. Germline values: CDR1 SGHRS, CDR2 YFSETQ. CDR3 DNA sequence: TGCGCCAGCAGCTTGGGAAGGACAGGGGGCACCCCGGAAGCTTTCTTT. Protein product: CASSLGRTGGTPEAFF.

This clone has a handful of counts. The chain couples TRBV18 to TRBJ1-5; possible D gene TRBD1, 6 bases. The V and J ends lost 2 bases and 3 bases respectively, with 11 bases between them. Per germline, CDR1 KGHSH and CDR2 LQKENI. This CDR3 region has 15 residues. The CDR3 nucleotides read TGTGCCAGCTCACCAGGGGACATAGACAATCAGCCCCAGCATTTT. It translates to CASSPGDIDNQPQHF.

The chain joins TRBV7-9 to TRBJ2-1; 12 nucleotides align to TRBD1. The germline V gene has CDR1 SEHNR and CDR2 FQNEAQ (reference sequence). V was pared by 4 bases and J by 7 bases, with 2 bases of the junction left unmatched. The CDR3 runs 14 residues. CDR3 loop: CASSWGQGANEQFF. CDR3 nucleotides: TGTGCCAGCAGCTGGGGACAGGGGGCAAATGAGCAGTTCTTC.